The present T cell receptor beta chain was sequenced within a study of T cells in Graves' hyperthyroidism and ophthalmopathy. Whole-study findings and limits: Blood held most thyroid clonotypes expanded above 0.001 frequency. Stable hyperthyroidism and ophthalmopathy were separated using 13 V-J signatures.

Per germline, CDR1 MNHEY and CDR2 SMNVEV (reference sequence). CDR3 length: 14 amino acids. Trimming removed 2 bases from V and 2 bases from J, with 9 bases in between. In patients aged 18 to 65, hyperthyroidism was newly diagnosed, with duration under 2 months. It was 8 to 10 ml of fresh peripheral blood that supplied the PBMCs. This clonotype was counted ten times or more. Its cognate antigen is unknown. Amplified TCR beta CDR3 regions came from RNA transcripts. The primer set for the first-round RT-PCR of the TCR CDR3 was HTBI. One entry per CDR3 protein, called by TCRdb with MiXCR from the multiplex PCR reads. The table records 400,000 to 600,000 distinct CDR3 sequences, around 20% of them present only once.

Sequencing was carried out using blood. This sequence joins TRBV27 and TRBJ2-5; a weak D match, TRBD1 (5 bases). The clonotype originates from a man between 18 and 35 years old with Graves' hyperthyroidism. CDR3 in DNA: TGTGCCAGCAGTTTAATAGGGGCGCAAGAGACCCAGTACTTC. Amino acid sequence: CASSLIGAQETQYF.